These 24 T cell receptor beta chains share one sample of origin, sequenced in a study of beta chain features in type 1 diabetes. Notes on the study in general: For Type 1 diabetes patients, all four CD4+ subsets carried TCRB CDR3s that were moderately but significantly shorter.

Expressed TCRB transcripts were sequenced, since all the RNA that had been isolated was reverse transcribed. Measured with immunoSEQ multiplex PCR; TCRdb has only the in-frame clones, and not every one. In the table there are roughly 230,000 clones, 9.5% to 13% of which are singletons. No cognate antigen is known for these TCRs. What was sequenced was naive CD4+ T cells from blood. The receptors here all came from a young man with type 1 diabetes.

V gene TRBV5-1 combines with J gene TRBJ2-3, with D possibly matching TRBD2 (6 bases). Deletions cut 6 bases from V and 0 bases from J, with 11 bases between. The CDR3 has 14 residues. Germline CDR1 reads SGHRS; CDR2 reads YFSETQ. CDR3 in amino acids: CASTVAGSTDTQYF. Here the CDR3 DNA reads TGCGCCAGCACGGTTGCGGGGAGCACAGATACGCAGTATTTT.

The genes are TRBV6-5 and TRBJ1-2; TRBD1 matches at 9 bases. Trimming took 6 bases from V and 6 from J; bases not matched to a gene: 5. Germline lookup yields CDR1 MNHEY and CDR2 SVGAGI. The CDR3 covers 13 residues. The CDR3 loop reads CASSPTGGNGYTF. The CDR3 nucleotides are TGTGCCAGCAGCCCCACAGGGGGCAATGGCTACACCTTC.

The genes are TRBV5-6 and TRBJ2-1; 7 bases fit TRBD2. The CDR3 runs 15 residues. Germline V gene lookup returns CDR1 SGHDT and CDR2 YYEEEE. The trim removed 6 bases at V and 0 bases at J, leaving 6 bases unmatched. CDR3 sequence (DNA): TGTGCCAGCAACCTAGCGGCGAGCTCCTACAATGAGCAGTTCTTC. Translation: CASNLAASSYNEQFF.

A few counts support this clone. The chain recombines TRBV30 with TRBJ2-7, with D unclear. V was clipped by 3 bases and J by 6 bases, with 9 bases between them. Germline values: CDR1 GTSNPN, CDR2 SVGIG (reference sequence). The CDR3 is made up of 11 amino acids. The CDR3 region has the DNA TGTGCCTGGAGCCGGGTAAGCGAGCAGTACTTC. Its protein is CAWSRVSEQYF.

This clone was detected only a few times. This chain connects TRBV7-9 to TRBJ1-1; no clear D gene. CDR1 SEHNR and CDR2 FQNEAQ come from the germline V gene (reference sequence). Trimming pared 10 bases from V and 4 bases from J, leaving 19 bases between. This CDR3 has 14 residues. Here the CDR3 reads CATGPGDGTTEAFF. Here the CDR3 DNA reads TGTGCCACCGGACCGGGAGATGGTACCACTGAAGCTTTCTTT.

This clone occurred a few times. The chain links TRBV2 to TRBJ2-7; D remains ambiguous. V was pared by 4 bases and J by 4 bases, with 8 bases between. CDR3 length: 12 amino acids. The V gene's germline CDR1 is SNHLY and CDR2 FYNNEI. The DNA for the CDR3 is TGTGCCAGCAGTGTGCAAGCGTACGAGCAGTACTTC. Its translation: CASSVQAYEQYF.

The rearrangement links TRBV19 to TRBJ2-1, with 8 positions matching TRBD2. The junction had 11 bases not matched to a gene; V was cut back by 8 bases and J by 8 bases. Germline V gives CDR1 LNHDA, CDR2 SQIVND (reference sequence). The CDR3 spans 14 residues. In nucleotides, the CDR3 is TGTGCCAGTGGCCGGCAGCGGGGGATGTATGAGCAGTTCTTC. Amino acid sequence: CASGRQRGMYEQFF.

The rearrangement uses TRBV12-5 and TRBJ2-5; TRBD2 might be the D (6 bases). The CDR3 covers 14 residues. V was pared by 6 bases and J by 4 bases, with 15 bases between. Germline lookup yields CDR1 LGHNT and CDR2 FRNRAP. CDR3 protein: CASGPGTSGETQYF. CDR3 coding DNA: TGTGCTAGTGGCCCCGGGACTTCCGGAGAGACCCAGTACTTC.

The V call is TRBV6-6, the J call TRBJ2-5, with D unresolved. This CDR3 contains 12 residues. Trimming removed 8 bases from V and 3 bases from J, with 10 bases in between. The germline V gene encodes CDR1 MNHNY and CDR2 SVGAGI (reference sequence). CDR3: CASAHREETQYF. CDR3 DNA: TGTGCCAGCGCCCACAGAGAAGAGACCCAGTACTTC.

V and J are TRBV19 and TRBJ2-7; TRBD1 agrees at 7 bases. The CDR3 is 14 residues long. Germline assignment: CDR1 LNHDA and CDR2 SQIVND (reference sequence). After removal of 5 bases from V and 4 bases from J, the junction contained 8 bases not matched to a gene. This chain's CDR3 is CASSPGTDLYEQYF. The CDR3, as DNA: TGTGCCAGTAGTCCCGGGACAGACCTGTACGAGCAGTACTTC.

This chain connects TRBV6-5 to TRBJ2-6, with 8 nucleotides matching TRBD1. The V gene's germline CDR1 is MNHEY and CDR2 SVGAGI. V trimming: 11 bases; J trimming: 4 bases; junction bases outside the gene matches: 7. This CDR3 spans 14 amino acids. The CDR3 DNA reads TGTGCCGTCCAGGGGGCGGGGGGGGCCAACGTCCTGACTTTC. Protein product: CAVQGAGGANVLTF.

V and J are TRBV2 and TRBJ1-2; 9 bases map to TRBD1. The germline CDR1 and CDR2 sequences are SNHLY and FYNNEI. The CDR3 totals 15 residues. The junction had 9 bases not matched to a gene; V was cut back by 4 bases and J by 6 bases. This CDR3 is CASSASPGQGHGYTF. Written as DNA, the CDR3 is TGTGCCAGCAGTGCGTCACCGGGACAGGGCCATGGCTACACCTTC.

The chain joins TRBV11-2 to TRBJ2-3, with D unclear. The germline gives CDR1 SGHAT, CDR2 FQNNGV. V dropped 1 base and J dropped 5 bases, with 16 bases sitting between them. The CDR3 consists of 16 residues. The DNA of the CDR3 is TGTGCCAGCAGCTTAGCCCTTCGAGAGGATGGAGATACGCAGTATTTT. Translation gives CASSLALREDGDTQYF.

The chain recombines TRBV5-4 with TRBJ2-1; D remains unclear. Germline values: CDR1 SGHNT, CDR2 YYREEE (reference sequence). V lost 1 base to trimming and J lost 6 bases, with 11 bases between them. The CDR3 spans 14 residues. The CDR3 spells CASSLPRFSNEQFF. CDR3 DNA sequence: TGTGCCAGCAGCTTGCCCCGTTTTAGCAATGAGCAGTTCTTC.

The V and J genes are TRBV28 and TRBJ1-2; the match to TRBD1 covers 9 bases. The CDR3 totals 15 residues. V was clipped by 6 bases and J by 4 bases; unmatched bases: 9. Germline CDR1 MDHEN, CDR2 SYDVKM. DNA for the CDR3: TGTGCCAGCAGGGGAACCGGGACAGGGAGCTATGGCTACACCTTC. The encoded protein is CASRGTGTGSYGYTF.

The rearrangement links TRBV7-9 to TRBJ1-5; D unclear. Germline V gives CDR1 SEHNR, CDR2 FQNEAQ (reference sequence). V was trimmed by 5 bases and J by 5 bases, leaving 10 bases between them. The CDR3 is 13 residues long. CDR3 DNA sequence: TGTGCCAGCAGCCTCACGTCAGATCAGCCCCAGCATTTT. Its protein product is CASSLTSDQPQHF. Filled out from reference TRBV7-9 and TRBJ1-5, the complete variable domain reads DTGVSQNPRHKITKRGQNVTFRCDPISEHNRLYWYRQTLGQGPEFLTYFQNEAQLEKSRLLSDRFSAERPKGSFSTLEIQRTEQGDSAMYLCASSLTSDQPQHFGDGTRLSIL.

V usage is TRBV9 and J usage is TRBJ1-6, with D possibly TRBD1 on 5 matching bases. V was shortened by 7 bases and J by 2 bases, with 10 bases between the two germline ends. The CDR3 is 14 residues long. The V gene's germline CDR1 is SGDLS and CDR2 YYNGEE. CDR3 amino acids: CASGGGTYNSPLHF. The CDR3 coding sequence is TGTGCCAGCGGGGGGGGGACCTATAATTCACCCCTCCACTTT. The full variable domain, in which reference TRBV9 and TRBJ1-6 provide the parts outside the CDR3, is DSGVTQTPKHLITATGQRVTLRCSPRSGDLSVYWYQQSLDQGLQFLIQYYNGEERAKGNILERFSAQQFPDLHSELNLSSLELGDSALYFCASGGGTYNSPLHFGNGTRLTVT.

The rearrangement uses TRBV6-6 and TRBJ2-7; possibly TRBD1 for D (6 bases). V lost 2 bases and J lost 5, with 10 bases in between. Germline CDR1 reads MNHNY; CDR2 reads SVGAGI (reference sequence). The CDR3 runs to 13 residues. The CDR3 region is CASSYTGHDEQYF. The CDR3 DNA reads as TGTGCCAGCAGTTACACGGGACACGACGAGCAGTACTTC.

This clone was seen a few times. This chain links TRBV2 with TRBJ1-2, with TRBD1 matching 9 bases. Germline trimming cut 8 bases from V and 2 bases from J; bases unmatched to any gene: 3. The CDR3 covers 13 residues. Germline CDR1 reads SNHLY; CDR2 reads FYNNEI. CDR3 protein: CASGTGINYGYTF. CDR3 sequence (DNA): TGTGCCAGCGGGACAGGGATAAACTATGGCTACACCTTC.

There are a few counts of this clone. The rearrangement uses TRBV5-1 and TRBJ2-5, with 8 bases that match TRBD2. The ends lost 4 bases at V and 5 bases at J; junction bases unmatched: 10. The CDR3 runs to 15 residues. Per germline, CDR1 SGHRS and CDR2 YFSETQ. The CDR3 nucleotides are TGCGCCAGCAGCACAGCGGGGGAAGGGTTTGAGACCCAGTACTTC. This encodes CASSTAGEGFETQYF. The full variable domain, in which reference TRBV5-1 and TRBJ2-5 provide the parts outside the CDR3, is KAGVTQTPRYLIKTRGQQVTLSCSPISGHRSVSWYQQTPGQGLQFLFEYFSETQRNKGNFPGRFSGRQFSNSRSEMNVSTLELGDSALYLCASSTAGEGFETQYFGPGTRLLVL.

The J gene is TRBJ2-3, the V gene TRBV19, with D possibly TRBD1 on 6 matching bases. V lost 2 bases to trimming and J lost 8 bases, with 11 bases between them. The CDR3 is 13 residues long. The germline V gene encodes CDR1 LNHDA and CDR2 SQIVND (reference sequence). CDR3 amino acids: CASSISQQGTQYF. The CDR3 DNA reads TGTGCCAGTAGTATATCCCAACAGGGTACGCAGTATTTT.

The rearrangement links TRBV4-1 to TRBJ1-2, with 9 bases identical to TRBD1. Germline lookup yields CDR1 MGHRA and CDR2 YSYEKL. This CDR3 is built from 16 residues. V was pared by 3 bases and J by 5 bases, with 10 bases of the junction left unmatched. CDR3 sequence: CASSQDRGPQDYGYTF. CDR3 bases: TGCGCCAGCAGCCAGGACAGGGGCCCACAGGATTATGGCTACACCTTC.

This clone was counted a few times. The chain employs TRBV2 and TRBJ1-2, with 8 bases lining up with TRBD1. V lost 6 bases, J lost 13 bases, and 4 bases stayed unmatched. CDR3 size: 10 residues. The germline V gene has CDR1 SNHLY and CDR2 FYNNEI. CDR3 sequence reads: CASRDDRGTF. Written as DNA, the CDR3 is TGTGCCAGCAGAGACGACAGGGGCACCTTC.

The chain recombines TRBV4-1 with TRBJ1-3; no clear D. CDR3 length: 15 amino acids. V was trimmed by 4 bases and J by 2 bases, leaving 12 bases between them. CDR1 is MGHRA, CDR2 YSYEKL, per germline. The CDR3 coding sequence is TGCGCCAGCAGCCTCGCTCTGGGCGCTGGAAACACCATATATTTT. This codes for CASSLALGAGNTIYF.